A single sample gave rise to the 30 T cell receptor beta chains below, sequenced in a study of T-cell reconstitution after alpha-beta-depleted transplantation in children. Unique molecular identifiers tagged the TCRbeta library. TCRdb used MiXCR to reprocess the PCR reads, holding one entry per CDR3 protein. This table has around 600,000 distinct CDR3 sequences, approximately 17% appearing once. The sequencing used PBMCs from the stem cell graft donor, collected from the stem cell graft. The receptors were gathered from a human donor who donated a stem cell graft to a child with acute myeloid leukemia.

The chain joins TRBV5-1 to TRBJ1-4; unclear D gene. Germline-derived CDR1 and CDR2 are SGHRS and YFSETQ. The ends were cut back, 0 bases at V and 8 bases at J, with 17 bases in the middle. CDR3 size: 16 residues. The CDR3 DNA sequence: TGCGCCAGCAGCTTGGCCGAGACCCCAGATGTAGAAAAACTGTTTTTT. It yields the protein CASSLAETPDVEKLFF.

The CDR3 loop reads CASSEPLDSVFETQYF. The CDR3 DNA is TGTGCCAGCAGTGAACCTCTGGACAGTGTTTTTGAGACCCAGTACTTC. This chain uses TRBV6-1 with TRBJ2-5, with a tentative D call TRBD1 (6 bases). V dropped 2 bases and J dropped 5 bases, with 18 bases sitting between them. The CDR3 is 16 amino acids. Germline-derived CDR1 and CDR2 are MNHNS and SASEGT.

This clonotype has ten or more counts. This sequence joins TRBV20-1 and TRBJ1-5; 8 nucleotides match TRBD1. The germline V gene has CDR1 DFQATT and CDR2 SNEGSKA (reference sequence). J was trimmed by 5 bases and V by 0 bases; bases with no gene match: 9. The CDR3 runs 16 residues. The CDR3 spells CSARDGTGGSYQPQHF. DNA for the CDR3: TGCAGTGCTAGAGATGGGACAGGAGGATCTTATCAGCCCCAGCATTTT.

The CDR3 DNA reads as TGTGCCAGCAGTGAAGTGGGCAGGGGCGCGAACACTGAAGCTTTCTTT. Its translation: CASSEVGRGANTEAFF. The chain carries TRBV6-1 and TRBJ1-1; perhaps TRBD1 as D (6 bases). Trimming removed 1 base at V and 1 base at J, with 13 bases between. This CDR3 comprises 16 residues. Germline values: CDR1 MNHNS, CDR2 SASEGT.

This clonotype was counted ten times or more. The chain has TRBV4-3 and TRBJ1-4, with TRBD1 matching over 9 bases. Germline V gene sequence: CDR1 LGHNA, CDR2 YSLEER. With V trimmed by 0 bases and J by 8 bases, 4 bases remained unmatched. The CDR3 is made up of 15 amino acids. The CDR3 loop reads CASSQDWGTGEKLFF. In DNA, the CDR3 is TGCGCCAGCAGCCAAGATTGGGGGACAGGGGAAAAACTGTTTTTT.

V usage is TRBV7-9 and J usage is TRBJ2-1; tentatively, D is TRBD2 (6 bases). The CDR3 has 13 residues. Germline V gene lookup returns CDR1 SEHNR and CDR2 FQNEAQ (reference sequence). V was pared by 1 base and J by 10 bases, with 11 bases between. The CDR3 is CASSLELTSEQFF. The CDR3 DNA sequence: TGTGCCAGCAGCTTAGAACTAACTAGCGAGCAGTTCTTC. The complete variable domain, with remaining parts taken from reference TRBV7-9 and TRBJ2-1, reads DTGVSQNPRHKITKRGQNVTFRCDPISEHNRLYWYRQTLGQGPEFLTYFQNEAQLEKSRLLSDRFSAERPKGSFSTLEIQRTEQGDSAMYLCASSLELTSEQFFGPGTRLTVL.

The V and J genes are TRBV20-1 and TRBJ2-5; D possibly corresponds to TRBD1 (6 bases). The germline gives CDR1 DFQATT, CDR2 SNEGSKA (reference sequence). This CDR3 is built from 16 residues. Trimming stripped 4 bases from V and 1 base from J, with 19 bases between. Written as DNA, the CDR3 is TGCAGTGCTAAGGCTCTTGGGGGCGTCCGCCAAGAGACCCAGTACTTC. It codes for CSAKALGGVRQETQYF.

The chain employs TRBV5-1 and TRBJ2-2; 10 bases are a match to TRBD1. This CDR3 comprises 16 residues. Per the germline V gene, CDR1 is SGHRS and CDR2 is YFSETQ. V shed 4 bases, J shed 5 bases, and the junction held 8 bases outside the gene matches. CDR3 protein: CASSHETGGITGELFF. The CDR3 region has the DNA TGCGCCAGCAGCCACGAGACAGGGGGCATAACCGGGGAGCTGTTTTTT.

This clonotype was counted ten times or more. The chain joins TRBV7-9 to TRBJ2-1, with D possibly called TRBD1 or TRBD2 (6 bases each). V gave up 5 bases and J gave up 2 bases, with 10 bases separating them. This CDR3 region has 14 residues. Germline CDR1 is SEHNR and CDR2 is FQNEAQ (reference sequence). The CDR3 nucleotides are TGTGCCAGCAGCGGGGGGCCCCCCTACAATGAGCAGTTCTTC. Its protein product is CASSGGPPYNEQFF.

CDR3 region: CSVTLAGGPRDTQYF. DNA for the CDR3: TGCAGTGTCACACTAGCGGGGGGGCCAAGAGATACGCAGTATTTT. The chain carries TRBV20-1 and TRBJ2-3; 13 bases match TRBD2. The CDR3 covers 15 residues. Germline lookup yields CDR1 DFQATT and CDR2 SNEGSKA (reference sequence). The V and J ends lost 7 bases and 5 bases, in that order; junction bases with no gene match: 9.

In its sample, this clonotype was seen many times. The gene calls are TRBV20-1 and TRBJ1-2, with 9 positions matching TRBD1. Trimming at V came to 6 bases and at J to 7 bases, leaving 12 bases not matched to a gene. From germline, CDR1 is DFQATT and CDR2 SNEGSKA (reference sequence). This CDR3 has 14 residues. In DNA form, the CDR3 reads TGCAGTGCGCCAGTCCGGGACAGGGAGTCTGGCTACACCTTC. It codes for CSAPVRDRESGYTF.

This clonotype has ten or more counts. This sequence joins TRBV7-7 and TRBJ2-2; 9 positions match TRBD2. CDR1 and CDR2 from the germline V gene are SSHAT and FNYEAQ (reference sequence). V was clipped by 6 bases and J by 5 bases; unmatched bases: 10. The CDR3 length is 16 residues. The CDR3 region has the DNA TGTGCCAGCAGTTACACTAGCGGGCTCCCTACCGGGGAGCTGTTTTTT. Translation gives CASSYTSGLPTGELFF. Using reference TRBV7-7 and TRBJ2-2 for the parts outside the CDR3, the full variable domain is GAGVSQSPRYKVTKRGQDVTLRCDPISSHATLYWYQQALGQGPEFLTYFNYEAQPDKSGLPSDRFSAERPEGSISTLTIQRTEQRDSAMYRCASSYTSGLPTGELFFGEGSRLTVL.

This clonotype was counted at least ten times. The gene calls are TRBV20-1 and TRBJ2-7, with TRBD2 identical over 7 bases. There are 14 residues in the CDR3. The junction had 14 bases not matched to a gene; V was cut back by 6 bases and J by 6 bases. The germline gives CDR1 DFQATT, CDR2 SNEGSKA (reference sequence). CDR3 DNA sequence: TGCAGTGCCCCCAAAGTAAGCGGGGCTGGCGAGCAGTACTTC. Translation: CSAPKVSGAGEQYF.

This clonotype was counted only a few times. A much larger clone sits a single nucleotide away, making a read error possible. The rearrangement uses TRBV27 and TRBJ2-1; D is possibly TRBD1 (6 bases). The V gene lost 7 bases and the J gene lost 0 bases, with 7 bases spanning the gap. This CDR3 has 13 residues. From germline, CDR1 is MNHEY and CDR2 SMNVEV (reference sequence). Here the CDR3 DNA reads TGTGCCAGCAAGGACAGCTCCTACAATGAGCAGTTCTTC. Its protein product is CASKDSSYNEQFF.

This clonotype occurred a few times. This sequence joins TRBV2 and TRBJ1-1; D is uncertain. CDR1 and CDR2 (germline): SNHLY, FYNNEI. V was clipped by 7 bases and J by 1 base, with 10 bases between them. CDR3 size: 13 residues. In DNA form, the CDR3 reads TGTGCCAGCACCGAGGGAGGGAACACTGAAGCTTTCTTT. Its protein is CASTEGGNTEAFF. Complete variable domain (other parts from reference TRBV2 and TRBJ1-1): EPEVTQTPSHQVTQMGQEVILRCVPISNHLYFYWYRQILGQKVEFLVSFYNNEISEKSEIFDDQFSVERPDGSNFTLKIRSTKLEDSAMYFCASTEGGNTEAFFGQGTRLTVV.

This clonotype was observed at least ten times. The chain carries TRBV10-3 and TRBJ1-4, with D tentatively TRBD1 (6 bases). Germline CDR1 is ENHRY and CDR2 is SYGVKD. The CDR3 runs to 13 residues. V shed 6 bases and J shed 5 bases, with 10 bases lying between them. CDR3 region: CAISPTGNEKLFF. For the CDR3, the DNA is TGTGCCATCAGCCCCACAGGGAATGAAAAACTGTTTTTT.

The chain joins TRBV11-2 to TRBJ2-3; 8 bases are shared with TRBD2. Germline V lookup: CDR1 SGHAT, CDR2 FQNNGV. CDR3 length: 18 amino acids. V gave up 5 bases and J gave up 1 base; unmatched junction bases: 14. CDR3 in amino acids: CASSASNSGTRRTDTQYF. CDR3 DNA: TGTGCCAGCAGCGCCTCTAATTCCGGGACTAGGCGCACAGATACGCAGTATTTT.

This clonotype was observed at least ten times. The rearrangement uses TRBV7-2 and TRBJ2-7; perhaps D is TRBD1 or TRBD2 (5 bases each). The length of the CDR3 is 17 residues. Germline values: CDR1 SGHTA, CDR2 FQGNSA. Trimming took 0 bases from V and 1 from J, leaving 16 bases between them. In DNA form, the CDR3 reads TGTGCCAGCAGCTTAGCTGCCGGGACGCCCTATTCCTACGAGCAGTACTTC. Protein: CASSLAAGTPYSYEQYF. The complete variable domain, with remaining parts taken from reference TRBV7-2 and TRBJ2-7, reads GAGVSQSPSNKVTEKGKDVELRCDPISGHTALYWYRQSLGQGLEFLIYFQGNSAPDKSGLPSDRFSAERTGGSVSTLTIQRTQQEDSAVYLCASSLAAGTPYSYEQYFGPGTRLTVT.

This clonotype was picked up many times. V usage is TRBV27 and J usage is TRBJ2-7; D is possibly TRBD1 (6 bases). The V end lost 4 bases, the J end lost 0 bases, and 10 bases lay between the germline ends. This CDR3 comprises 14 residues. Germline CDR1 reads MNHEY; CDR2 reads SMNVEV (reference sequence). The CDR3 is CASSWDISSYEQYF. DNA for the CDR3: TGTGCCAGCAGTTGGGACATCAGCTCCTACGAGCAGTACTTC.

The sample holds one count of this clonotype. The chain employs TRBV4-3 and TRBJ2-2, with TRBD1 as a possible D gene (6 bases). The CDR3 covers 16 residues. Trimming left V 1 base short and J 0 bases short, with 9 bases between. The germline CDR1 and CDR2 sequences are LGHNA and YSLEER. CDR3 protein: CASSQARTANTGELFF. The CDR3, as DNA: TGCGCCAGCAGCCAAGCCCGGACAGCGAACACCGGGGAGCTGTTTTTT.

This clonotype was recorded a few times. The chain employs TRBV27 and TRBJ2-5; 9 bases are shared with TRBD1. J lost 0 bases, V lost 8 bases, and 7 bases had no gene match. The length of the CDR3 is 15 residues. Germline V gene sequence: CDR1 MNHEY, CDR2 SMNVEV (reference sequence). Written as DNA, the CDR3 is TGTGCCAGCGCTAACAGGGGGCTCAACCAAGAGACCCAGTACTTC. Translating it yields CASANRGLNQETQYF.

This clonotype was observed at least ten times. The rearrangement links TRBV29-1 to TRBJ2-4; 8 nucleotides line up with TRBD1. Trimming took 1 base from V and 1 from J; bases not matched to a gene: 6. CDR1 SQVTM and CDR2 ANQGSEA come from the germline V gene. This CDR3 region has 16 residues. The CDR3 is CSVEGTGKAAKNIQYF. In DNA, the CDR3 is TGCAGCGTTGAAGGGACAGGGAAGGCGGCCAAAAACATTCAGTACTTC.

A few counts support this clonotype. V and J are TRBV20-1 and TRBJ2-3; 13 bases fit TRBD2. CDR1 is DFQATT and CDR2 is SNEGSKA in the germline V gene (reference sequence). The J segment lost 3 bases and the V segment lost 8 bases, leaving 5 bases of the junction unmatched. The CDR3 runs 14 residues. The CDR3 is CSLATSGGTDTQYF. CDR3 in DNA: TGCAGTCTTGCGACTAGCGGGGGGACAGATACGCAGTATTTT.

This clonotype was counted a few times. The chain is built from TRBV7-9 and TRBJ1-1; D is ambiguous. Deletions cut 1 base from V and 8 bases from J, with 8 bases between. Germline CDR1 is SEHNR and CDR2 is FQNEAQ (reference sequence). This CDR3 comprises 12 residues. The CDR3 coding sequence is TGTGCCAGCAGCTTAGGGCAGGAGGAAGCTTTCTTT. This codes for CASSLGQEEAFF.

In its sample, this clonotype was seen many times. The genes are TRBV12-3 or TRBV12-4 and TRBJ1-2, with 9 bases fitting TRBD1. The CDR3 covers 13 residues. Trimming removed 9 bases from V and 4 bases from J; junction bases left unmatched: 6. CDR3 bases: TGTGCCAGTACACAGGGGGCTATCTATGGCTACACCTTC. It is translated as CASTQGAIYGYTF.

This clonotype was seen many times. The chain combines TRBV20-1 with TRBJ2-7; no reliable D call. Trimming took off 2 bases at V and 0 bases at J, with 14 bases between the two ends. This CDR3 comprises 15 residues. CDR1 and CDR2 from the germline V gene are DFQATT and SNEGSKA (reference sequence). The CDR3 DNA reads TGCAGTGCTAGAAGCCTCCTCAGCGCCTCCTACGAGCAGTACTTC. It yields the protein CSARSLLSASYEQYF.

This clonotype has only a few counts. V and J are TRBV4-3 and TRBJ2-2; D is unresolved. The CDR3 has 15 residues. Trimming stripped 0 bases from V and 5 bases from J, with 10 bases between. Germline CDR1 reads LGHNA; CDR2 reads YSLEER. Written as DNA, the CDR3 is TGCGCCAGCAGCCAAGAAGGGCCCCGGACCGGGGAGCTGTTTTTT. It is translated as CASSQEGPRTGELFF.

This chain links TRBV12-3 or TRBV12-4 with TRBJ2-2; 7 bases match TRBD2. This CDR3 contains 15 residues. V gave up 2 bases and J gave up 4 bases; unmatched junction bases: 4. The CDR3 DNA follows: TGTGCCAGCAGTTTATGGGGGGGGGGCACCGGGGAGCTGTTTTTT. Encoded protein: CASSLWGGGTGELFF.

This clonotype occurred many times. The chain is built from TRBV20-1 and TRBJ2-7; a possible D gene is TRBD1 (6 bases). Germline lookup yields CDR1 DFQATT and CDR2 SNEGSKA (reference sequence). This CDR3 contains 13 residues. Between the trimmed V and J ends, which lost 0 bases and 2 bases, there was a span of 8 bases. CDR3 nucleotide sequence: TGCAGTGCTAGAGAACAGGGTACCTACGAGCAGTACTTC. This gives the protein CSAREQGTYEQYF.

This clonotype was picked up a small number of times. The CDR3 is CASKLAGLSSYNEQFF. CDR3 bases: TGCGCCAGTAAACTAGCGGGGCTTAGCTCCTACAATGAGCAGTTCTTC. The V gene is TRBV5-1, the J gene TRBJ2-1; TRBD2 agrees at 10 bases. The CDR3 has 16 amino acids. Germline V gene sequence: CDR1 SGHRS, CDR2 YFSETQ. The V and J ends lost 8 bases and 0 bases, in that order; junction bases with no gene match: 8.